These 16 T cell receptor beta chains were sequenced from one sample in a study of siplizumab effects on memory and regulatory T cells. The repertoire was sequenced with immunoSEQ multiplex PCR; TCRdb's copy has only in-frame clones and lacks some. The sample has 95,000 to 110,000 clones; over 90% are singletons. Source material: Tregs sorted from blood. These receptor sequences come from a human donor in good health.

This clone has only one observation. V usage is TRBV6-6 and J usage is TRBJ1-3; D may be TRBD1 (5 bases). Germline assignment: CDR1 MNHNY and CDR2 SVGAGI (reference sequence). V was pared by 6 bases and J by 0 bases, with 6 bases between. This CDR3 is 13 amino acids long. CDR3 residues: CASRTDSGNTIYF. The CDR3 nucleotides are TGTGCCAGCAGGACAGACTCTGGAAACACCATATATTTT.

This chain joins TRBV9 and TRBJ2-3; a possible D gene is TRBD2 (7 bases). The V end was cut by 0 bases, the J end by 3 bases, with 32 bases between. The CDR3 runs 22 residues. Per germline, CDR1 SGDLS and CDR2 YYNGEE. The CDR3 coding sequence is TGTGCCAGCAGCGTAGATTGGTCTGGTAGAGGGGGGGTCAGAGGTGGGACAGATACGCAGTATTTT. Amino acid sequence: CASSVDWSGRGGVRGGTDTQYF.

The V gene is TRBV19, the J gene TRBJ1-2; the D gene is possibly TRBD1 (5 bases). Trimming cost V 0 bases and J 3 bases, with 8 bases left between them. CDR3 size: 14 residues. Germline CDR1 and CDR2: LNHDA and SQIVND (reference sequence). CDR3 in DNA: TGTGCCAGTAGTATAGACAGGGTGGACTATGGCTACACCTTC. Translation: CASSIDRVDYGYTF.

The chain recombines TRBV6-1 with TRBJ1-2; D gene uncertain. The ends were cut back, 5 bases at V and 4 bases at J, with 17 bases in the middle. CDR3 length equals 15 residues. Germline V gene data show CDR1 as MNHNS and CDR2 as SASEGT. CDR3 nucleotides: TGTGCCAGCAGTAGAAGGGAAGGAATTAGCTATGGCTACACCTTC. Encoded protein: CASSRREGISYGYTF.

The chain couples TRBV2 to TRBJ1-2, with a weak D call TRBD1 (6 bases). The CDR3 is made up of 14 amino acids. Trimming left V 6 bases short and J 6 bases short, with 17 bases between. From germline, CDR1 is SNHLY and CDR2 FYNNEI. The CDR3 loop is CASSLGGRVNGYTF. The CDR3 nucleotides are TGTGCCAGCAGCCTAGGGGGGCGGGTCAATGGCTACACCTTC. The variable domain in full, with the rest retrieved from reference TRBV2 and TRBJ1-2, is EPEVTQTPSHQVTQMGQEVILRCVPISNHLYFYWYRQILGQKVEFLVSFYNNEISEKSEIFDDQFSVERPDGSNFTLKIRSTKLEDSAMYFCASSLGGRVNGYTFGSGTRLTVV.

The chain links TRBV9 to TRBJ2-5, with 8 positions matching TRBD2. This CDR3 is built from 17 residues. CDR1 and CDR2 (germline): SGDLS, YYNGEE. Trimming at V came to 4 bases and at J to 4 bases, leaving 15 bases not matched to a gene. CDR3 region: CASSSGRAGVVRETQYF. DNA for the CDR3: TGTGCCAGCAGCTCAGGGCGAGCGGGAGTAGTGAGAGAGACCCAGTACTTC.

The CDR3 sequence is CASGLVRGGANYGYTF. CDR3 in DNA: TGTGCTAGTGGTTTGGTACGTGGGGGGGCGAACTATGGCTACACCTTC. The genes are TRBV12-5 and TRBJ1-2, with D possibly matching TRBD1 (6 bases). In germline, CDR1 is LGHNT, CDR2 FRNRAP. V was pared by 0 bases and J by 2 bases, with 13 bases between. The CDR3 totals 16 residues. Using reference TRBV12-5 and TRBJ1-2 for the parts outside the CDR3, the full variable domain is DARVTQTPRHKVTEMGQEVTMRCQPILGHNTVFWYRQTMMQGLELLAYFRNRAPLDDSGMPKDRFSAEMPDATLATLKIQPSEPRDSAVYFCASGLVRGGANYGYTFGSGTRLTVV.

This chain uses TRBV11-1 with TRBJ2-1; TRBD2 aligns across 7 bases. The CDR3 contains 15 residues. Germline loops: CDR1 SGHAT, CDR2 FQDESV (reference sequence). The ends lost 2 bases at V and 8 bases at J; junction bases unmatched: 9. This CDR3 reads CASSLMAGVLYEQFF. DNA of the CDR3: TGTGCCAGCAGCTTAATGGCGGGGGTCTTATATGAGCAGTTCTTC.

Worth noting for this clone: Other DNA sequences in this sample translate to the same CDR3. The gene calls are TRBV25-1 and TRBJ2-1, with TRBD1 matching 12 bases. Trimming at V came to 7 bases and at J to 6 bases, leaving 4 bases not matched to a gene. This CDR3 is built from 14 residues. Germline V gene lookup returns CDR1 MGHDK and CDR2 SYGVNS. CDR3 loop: CASKGTGGRNEQFF. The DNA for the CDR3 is TGTGCCAGCAAGGGGACAGGGGGCCGCAATGAGCAGTTCTTC.

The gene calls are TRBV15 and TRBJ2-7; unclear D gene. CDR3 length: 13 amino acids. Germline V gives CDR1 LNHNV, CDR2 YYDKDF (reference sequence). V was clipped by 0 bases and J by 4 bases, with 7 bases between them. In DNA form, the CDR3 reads TGTGCCACCAGCAGAGATGTGGGGTACGAGCAGTACTTC. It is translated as CATSRDVGYEQYF.

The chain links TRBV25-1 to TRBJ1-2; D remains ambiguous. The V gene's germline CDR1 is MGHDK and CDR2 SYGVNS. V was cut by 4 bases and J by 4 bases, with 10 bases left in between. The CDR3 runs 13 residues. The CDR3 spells CASSAQTVYGYTF. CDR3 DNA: TGTGCCAGCAGTGCCCAGACTGTCTATGGCTACACCTTC.

CDR3 sequence reads: CASSQGRFNSPLHF. CDR3 nucleotides: TGTGCCAGCTCACAAGGACGGTTTAATTCACCCCTCCACTTT. The chain couples TRBV18 to TRBJ1-6; D unclear. Germline V lookup: CDR1 KGHSH, CDR2 LQKENI. The CDR3 has 14 amino acids. V lost 4 bases and J 6 bases, leaving 10 bases between the germline ends.

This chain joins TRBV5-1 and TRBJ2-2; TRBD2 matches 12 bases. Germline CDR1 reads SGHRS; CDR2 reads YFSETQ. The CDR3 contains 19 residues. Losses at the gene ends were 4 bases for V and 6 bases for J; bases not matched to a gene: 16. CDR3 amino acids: CASSSGLAGHRSQAGELFF. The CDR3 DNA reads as TGCGCCAGCAGCAGTGGACTAGCGGGACACAGATCCCAGGCCGGGGAGCTGTTTTTT.

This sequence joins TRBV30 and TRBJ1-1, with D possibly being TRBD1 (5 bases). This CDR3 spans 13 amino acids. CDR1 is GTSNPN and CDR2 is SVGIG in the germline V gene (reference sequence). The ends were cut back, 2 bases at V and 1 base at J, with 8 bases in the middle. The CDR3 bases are TGTGCCTGGAGTTACAGGACGAACACTGAAGCTTTCTTT. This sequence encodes CAWSYRTNTEAFF.

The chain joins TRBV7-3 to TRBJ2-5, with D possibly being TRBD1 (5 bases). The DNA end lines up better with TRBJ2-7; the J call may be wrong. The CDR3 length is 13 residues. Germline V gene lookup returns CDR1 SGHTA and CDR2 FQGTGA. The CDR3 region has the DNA TGTGCCAGCAGCTTAAGTGGGGCTTACGAGCAGTACTTC. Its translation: CASSLSGAYEQYF.

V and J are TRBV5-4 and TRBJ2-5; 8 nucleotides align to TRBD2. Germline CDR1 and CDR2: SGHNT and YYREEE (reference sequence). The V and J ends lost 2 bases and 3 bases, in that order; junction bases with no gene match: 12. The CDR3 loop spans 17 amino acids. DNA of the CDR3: TGTGCCAGCAGCTTTCCACCGGGACTAGTAGGGGAAGAGACCCAGTACTTC. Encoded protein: CASSFPPGLVGEETQYF.